A selection of T cell receptor beta chains follows, all from one sample in a study of pediatric ulcerative colitis. Some clones are missing from TCRdb's copy, which holds only in-frame ones; the method was immunoSEQ multiplex PCR. The sample includes roughly 9,900 clones, roughly 80% of them seen just once. The source material was gut tissue. The receptor set was obtained from a girl aged 5 to 17 who was a control in a study of pediatric ulcerative colitis. CDR3s include the opening cysteine and the closing phenylalanine or tryptophan. D genes are given only for firm matches. Size is stated for part of the rows, as once, few or many counts, or as a class when the clone is expanded.

d_call: TRBD2
j_call: TRBJ2-5
v_call: TRBV4-3
clone_size: .
cdr3_nt: TGCGCCAGCAGCCAAGATCCAAGGCCCAGGCGGACTAGCGGGATAGGGGAGACCCAGTACTTC
cdr3_aa: CASSQDPRPRRTSGIGETQYF

d_call: .
j_call: TRBJ2-7
v_call: TRBV15
clone_size: .
cdr3_nt: TGTGCCACCAGCGGCCCGGGACCGGGTGGCGAGCAGTACTTC
cdr3_aa: CATSGPGPGGEQYF

d_call: .
j_call: TRBJ1-1
v_call: TRBV19
clone_size: .
cdr3_nt: TGTGCCACCCAAGACAGAACAAATCTCACTGAAGCTTTCTTT
cdr3_aa: CATQDRTNLTEAFF

d_call: .
j_call: TRBJ1-5
v_call: TRBV30
clone_size: once
cdr3_nt: TGTGCCTGGAGTGTACGAGGACGGCCCAATCAGCCCCAGCATTTT
cdr3_aa: CAWSVRGRPNQPQHF

d_call: .
j_call: TRBJ2-6
v_call: TRBV4-2
clone_size: .
cdr3_nt: TGTGCCAGCAGCCAAGCCTGGACTCTCTCTGGGGCCAACGTCCTGACTTTC
cdr3_aa: CASSQAWTLSGANVLTF

d_call: .
j_call: TRBJ1-5
v_call: TRBV7-8
clone_size: .
cdr3_nt: TGTGCCAGCAGCCCGGCCAATCAGCCCCAGCATTTT
cdr3_aa: CASSPANQPQHF

d_call: TRBD2
j_call: TRBJ2-1
v_call: TRBV5-6
clone_size: .
cdr3_nt: TGTGCCAGCAGCTTGTTTTCACTAGCGGGAGGGCCTTTTTACAATGAGCAGTTCTTC
cdr3_aa: CASSLFSLAGGPFYNEQFF

d_call: .
j_call: TRBJ2-5
v_call: TRBV9
clone_size: .
cdr3_nt: TGTGCCAGCAGCACAAACCCCCACGAGACCCAGTACTTC
cdr3_aa: CASSTNPHETQYF

d_call: .
j_call: TRBJ1-1
v_call: TRBV27
clone_size: .
cdr3_nt: TGTGCCAGCAGTTCACGACCCATGAACACTGAAGCTTTCTTT
cdr3_aa: CASSSRPMNTEAFF

d_call: TRBD1
j_call: TRBJ2-7
v_call: TRBV15
clone_size: .
cdr3_nt: TGTGCCACCAGCAGAGAGATAACCTCGGGACAGGGGGTGTCCTACGAGCAGTACTTC
cdr3_aa: CATSREITSGQGVSYEQYF

d_call: .
j_call: TRBJ2-3
v_call: TRBV28
clone_size: .
cdr3_nt: TGTGCCAGCCTGCCCGGCACAATCACAGATACGCAGTATTTT
cdr3_aa: CASLPGTITDTQYF

d_call: TRBD1
j_call: TRBJ2-7
v_call: TRBV7-2
clone_size: .
cdr3_nt: TGTGCCAGCAGGTGGGGAGAGGGGGCGTACGAGCAGTACTTC
cdr3_aa: CASRWGEGAYEQYF

d_call: TRBD1
j_call: TRBJ1-4
v_call: TRBV28
clone_size: few
cdr3_nt: TGTGCCAGCAGGACCGGGACAGGGTCGCAAAAACTGTTTTTT
cdr3_aa: CASRTGTGSQKLFF

d_call: .
j_call: TRBJ2-1
v_call: TRBV11-3
clone_size: .
cdr3_nt: TGTGCCAGCAGCTTAGGGAGGAGGTCCTACAATGAGCAGTTCTTC
cdr3_aa: CASSLGRRSYNEQFF

d_call: .
j_call: TRBJ1-6
v_call: TRBV7-2
clone_size: .
cdr3_nt: TGTGCCAGCAGCTCCCAAAATGGGGGGGCCCTCCACTTT
cdr3_aa: CASSSQNGGALHF

d_call: TRBD2
j_call: TRBJ2-7
v_call: TRBV30
clone_size: .
cdr3_nt: TGTGCCTGGACAAAGGAGAGCCTTTCCCCTGGACTAGCGGGAGGGAGGATAACCTACGAGCAGTACTTC
cdr3_aa: CAWTKESLSPGLAGGRITYEQYF

d_call: TRBD1
j_call: TRBJ2-3
v_call: TRBV28
clone_size: .
cdr3_nt: TGTGCCAGCACCCTGAATCTGGGACAGGGGGTGTATTTT
cdr3_aa: CASTLNLGQGVYF

d_call: .
j_call: TRBJ1-1
v_call: TRBV5-1
clone_size: .
cdr3_nt: TGCGCCAGCAGCTTGGGCAATCAGGGAAGTAGGACTGAAGCTTTCTTT
cdr3_aa: CASSLGNQGSRTEAFF

d_call: .
j_call: TRBJ2-1
v_call: TRBV7-3
clone_size: few
cdr3_nt: TGTGCCAGCAGCCCTACCCGAGACGACAATGAGCAGTTCTTC
cdr3_aa: CASSPTRDDNEQFF

d_call: .
j_call: TRBJ2-2
v_call: TRBV23-1
clone_size: .
cdr3_nt: TGCGCCAGCGGCCAGGGACCTGCGCACACCGGGGAGCTGTTTTTT
cdr3_aa: CASGQGPAHTGELFF

d_call: .
j_call: TRBJ2-1
v_call: TRBV28
clone_size: .
cdr3_nt: TGTGCCAGCAGTTTGGACACTAGCTACACCTACAATGAGCAGTTCTTC
cdr3_aa: CASSLDTSYTYNEQFF

d_call: .
j_call: TRBJ2-4
v_call: TRBV6-1
clone_size: .
cdr3_nt: TGTGCCAGCAGACTGGACGATGCCAAAAACATTCAGTACTTC
cdr3_aa: CASRLDDAKNIQYF

d_call: .
j_call: TRBJ1-1
v_call: TRBV15
clone_size: .
cdr3_nt: TGTGCCACCAGCAGAGATCGCGTGACAAATGGCGCTGAAGCTTTCTTT
cdr3_aa: CATSRDRVTNGAEAFF

d_call: TRBD1
j_call: TRBJ1-1
v_call: TRBV7-9
clone_size: .
cdr3_nt: TGTGCCAGCAGCCTAAGCAGGGGGATGAACACTGAAGCTTTCTTT
cdr3_aa: CASSLSRGMNTEAFF

d_call: .
j_call: TRBJ2-7
v_call: TRBV28
clone_size: .
cdr3_nt: TGTGCCAGCAGTCCCACCCCCGGGGGTCCCTACGAGCAGTACTTC
cdr3_aa: CASSPTPGGPYEQYF

d_call: TRBD2
j_call: TRBJ2-3
v_call: TRBV5-1
clone_size: medium-sized
cdr3_nt: TGCGCCAGCAGGGCCTCAGTGGGCGGGAGAACAGATACGCAGTATTTT
cdr3_aa: CASRASVGGRTDTQYF

d_call: TRBD1
j_call: TRBJ1-5
v_call: TRBV4-1
clone_size: once
cdr3_nt: TGCGCCAGCAGCCAAGAACAGGGGGCGCAGGGGGCTTTAAATCAGCCCCAGCATTTT
cdr3_aa: CASSQEQGAQGALNQPQHF